These 18 T cell receptor beta chains originate from one sample sequenced in a study of CD8 T cells in Susac syndrome. An input of about 0.5 to 1 ug of RNA was subjected to reverse transcription using random hexamers. TCRdb used MiXCR to reprocess the immunoSEQ multiplex PCR reads, holding one entry per CDR3 protein. The sample holds around 130,000 distinct CDR3 sequences, 90% to 95% seen once. The specimen was CD4+ T cells from PBMCs. Receptors were obtained from a human donor in good health.

The chain employs TRBV3-1 and TRBJ2-6; D might be TRBD1 (6 bases). The CDR3 is 17 residues long. CDR1 and CDR2 (germline): LGHDT, YNNKEL (reference sequence). The ends were cut back, 1 base at V and 1 base at J, with 11 bases in the middle. This CDR3 is CASSQGTAVSGANVLTF. DNA for the CDR3: TGTGCCAGCAGCCAAGGGACAGCCGTTTCTGGGGCCAACGTCCTGACTTTC.

The table lists this clonotype with a few counts. The chain joins TRBV18 to TRBJ1-1; D uncertain. With 4 bases removed from V and 1 base from J, the gap between germline ends came to 7 bases. Germline CDR1 KGHSH, CDR2 LQKENI. The CDR3 is 13 amino acids. The CDR3 nucleotides read TGTGCCAGCTCACAGTCAGGGAACACTGAAGCTTTCTTT. Its translation is CASSQSGNTEAFF.

The gene calls are TRBV5-1 and TRBJ2-3; TRBD2 matches 15 bases. The J segment lost 6 bases and the V segment lost 4 bases, leaving 3 bases of the junction unmatched. The CDR3 runs to 15 residues. The germline V gene has CDR1 SGHRS and CDR2 YFSETQ. The chain's CDR3 is CASSPGTSGRDTQYF. The CDR3 DNA reads as TGCGCCAGCAGCCCGGGGACTAGCGGGAGGGATACGCAGTATTTT.

This clonotype was observed a few times. The gene calls are TRBV19 and TRBJ2-5; 7 bases map to TRBD1. Germline V gives CDR1 LNHDA, CDR2 SQIVND (reference sequence). Unmatched junction bases numbered 3, after V lost 5 bases and J lost 3 bases. This CDR3 has 13 residues. The CDR3 here is CASSPGQEETQYF. The DNA of the CDR3 is TGTGCCAGTAGTCCCGGACAGGAAGAGACCCAGTACTTC. Full variable domain (remainder filled in from reference TRBV19 and TRBJ2-5): DGGITQSPKYLFRKEGQNVTLSCEQNLNHDAMYWYRQDPGQGLRLIYYSQIVNDFQKGDIAEGYSVSREKKESFPLTVTSAQKNPTAFYLCASSPGQEETQYFGPGTRLLVL.

V gene TRBV7-9 combines with J gene TRBJ1-1; unclear D gene. The V end lost 5 bases, the J end lost 4 bases, and 11 bases lay between the germline ends. Germline CDR1 and CDR2: SEHNR and FQNEAQ (reference sequence). The CDR3 sequence is 13 residues long. The CDR3 bases are TGTGCCAGCAGCCATAAGACGGGCACTGAAGCTTTCTTT. Its protein is CASSHKTGTEAFF.

The chain has TRBV28 and TRBJ2-4, with 8 bases identical to TRBD2. This CDR3 is built from 15 residues. Germline V CDR1 and CDR2: MDHEN, SYDVKM. The ends lost 2 bases at V and 1 base at J; junction bases unmatched: 1. CDR3 amino acids: CASSLPGGAKNIQYF. The CDR3 DNA is TGTGCCAGCAGTTTACCGGGGGGGGCCAAAAACATTCAGTACTTC.

This clonotype was seen only once. The chain couples TRBV2 to TRBJ2-1; TRBD2 agrees at 8 bases. Germline V lookup: CDR1 SNHLY, CDR2 FYNNEI. J gave up 2 bases and V 6 bases, and 6 bases lay outside the gene matches. The CDR3 spans 15 residues. The CDR3 sequence is CASRGEAGAYNEQFF. The CDR3 coding sequence is TGTGCCAGCAGGGGGGAAGCGGGAGCCTACAATGAGCAGTTCTTC.

This clonotype has only a few counts. The chain uses TRBV7-9 and TRBJ2-5, with TRBD1 as a possible D gene (6 bases). CDR3 length: 18 amino acids. V dropped 5 bases and J dropped 0 bases, with 22 bases sitting between them. The germline V gene has CDR1 SEHNR and CDR2 FQNEAQ (reference sequence). The CDR3 here is CASSPRTVERAYQETQYF. The CDR3 DNA follows: TGTGCCAGCAGCCCGAGGACAGTCGAAAGGGCGTACCAAGAGACCCAGTACTTC.

The chain is built from TRBV7-8 and TRBJ2-7; the D gene is possibly TRBD2 (6 bases). This CDR3 has 12 residues. Germline assignment: CDR1 SGHVS and CDR2 FQNEAQ. V was trimmed by 4 bases and J by 6 bases, leaving 10 bases between them. The CDR3 sequence: CASSSGGSEQYF. The CDR3 nucleotides are TGTGCCAGCAGCTCTGGAGGGTCCGAGCAGTACTTC.

The CDR3 DNA reads TGTGCCAGCAGCCCGGGGGTAGCGGATCAGCCCCAGCATTTT. It is translated as CASSPGVADQPQHF. The rearrangement joins TRBV9 to TRBJ1-5; possibly TRBD1 for D (5 bases). CDR1 is SGDLS and CDR2 is YYNGEE in the germline V gene. The CDR3 has 14 residues. The germline V and J ends were trimmed by 4 bases and 5 bases, with 13 bases remaining between them.

The CDR3 here is CSVGEGAVDSPLHF. The CDR3 region has the DNA TGCAGCGTTGGGGAGGGGGCGGTTGATTCACCCCTCCACTTT. The chain recombines TRBV29-1 with TRBJ1-6, with 7 nucleotides matching TRBD1. Germline assignment: CDR1 SQVTM and CDR2 ANQGSEA. The CDR3 is made up of 14 amino acids. V lost 4 bases and J lost 8; bases outside the gene matches: 8.

J is TRBJ1-1 and V is TRBV6-6; 7 nucleotides line up with TRBD1. Looked up from germline, CDR1 is MNHNY and CDR2 is SVGAGI (reference sequence). The CDR3 consists of 13 residues. Trimming cost V 2 bases and J 10 bases; bases outside gene matches: 7. Written as DNA, the CDR3 is TGTGCCAGCAGTTACGCGGACAGGCTGGTAGCTTTCTTT. Translation gives CASSYADRLVAFF.

V is TRBV7-9 and J is TRBJ1-3; D gene unclear. The CDR3 is 15 amino acids. Trimming cost V 6 bases and J 4 bases, with 16 bases left between them. CDR1 is SEHNR, CDR2 FQNEAQ, per germline (reference sequence). As DNA, the CDR3 is TGTGCCAGCAGTCGTGGACTAGCCGAAGGAAACACCATATATTTT. Amino acids: CASSRGLAEGNTIYF.

The chain is built from TRBV5-1 and TRBJ2-5; 7 nucleotides match TRBD1. After removal of 3 bases from V and 3 bases from J, the junction contained 11 bases not matched to a gene. Germline CDR1 SGHRS, CDR2 YFSETQ. The CDR3 length is 16 residues. The CDR3 is CASSYTGVSFEETQYF. The CDR3 nucleotides read TGCGCCAGCAGCTACACAGGGGTTTCCTTCGAAGAGACCCAGTACTTC.

The J gene is TRBJ1-5, the V gene TRBV3-1; TRBD1 might be the D (5 bases). CDR1 and CDR2 from the germline V gene are LGHDT and YNNKEL (reference sequence). V lost 2 bases and J lost 2, with 7 bases in between. The CDR3 covers 14 residues. This CDR3 reads CASSQQGGNQPQHF. The CDR3 DNA follows: TGTGCCAGCAGCCAACAGGGAGGCAATCAGCCCCAGCATTTT.

This chain links TRBV3-1 with TRBJ1-5; D is undetermined. The CDR3 is 14 amino acids. Trimming cost V 3 bases and J 4 bases, with 10 bases left between them. CDR1 LGHDT and CDR2 YNNKEL come from the germline V gene (reference sequence). The CDR3 spells CASSQGSKNQPQHF. The DNA for the CDR3 is TGTGCCAGCAGCCAGGGCTCCAAAAATCAGCCCCAGCATTTT.

The chain uses TRBV2 and TRBJ2-6, with 8 bases matching TRBD1. The CDR3 consists of 19 residues. Germline values: CDR1 SNHLY, CDR2 FYNNEI. Unmatched junction bases numbered 13, after V lost 6 bases and J lost 0 bases. As DNA, the CDR3 is TGTGCCAGCAGCGGCGACGACGGACAGGGATTCTCTGGGGCCAACGTCCTGACTTTC. Its translation: CASSGDDGQGFSGANVLTF.

This rearrangement joins TRBV28 to TRBJ2-2; the D gene could be TRBD1 or TRBD2 (5 bases each). Germline lookup yields CDR1 MDHEN and CDR2 SYDVKM. V was cut by 6 bases and J by 1 base, with 12 bases left in between. This CDR3 region has 15 residues. CDR3 nucleotide sequence: TGTGCCAGCAGACCGGGACGAATGAACACCGGGGAGCTGTTTTTT. It is translated as CASRPGRMNTGELFF.